This T cell receptor (beta chain) was sequenced during a study of cytomegalovirus exposure and HLA in healthy donors. Whole-study results and caveats: Later analysis reportedly placed an Asian-associated ancestry cluster below the roughly 690-donor mean in N-insertions.

This clone was seen a handful of times. Its antigen is still unknown. The V and J ends lost 7 bases and 3 bases, in that order; junction bases with no gene match: 6. Per germline, CDR1 MNHNS and CDR2 SASEGT. CDR3 length equals 13 residues. The PCR had 60 Vbeta and 13 Jbeta primers. Method: immunoSEQ multiplex PCR; TCRdb's copy keeps in-frame clones and lacks some. The sample lists 74,000 or so clones; around four fifths were seen once. The source of this sequence is a man aged 50-59 years in good health and CMV-seropositive. This rearrangement joins TRBV6-1 to TRBJ2-7, with 7 bases lining up with TRBD1. Sequenced: PBMCs. The CDR3: CASTRDSHYEQYF. The CDR3 nucleotides are TGTGCCAGCACCCGGGACAGCCACTACGAGCAGTACTTC.